This T cell receptor beta chain was documented in a study of T-cell memory formation after mild COVID-19. TCRdb reprocessed the 5' RACE reads via MiXCR and lists one record per CDR3 protein. This sample has about 150,000 distinct CDR3 sequences, with over 6% found just once. This clonotype showed up just a few times. Antigen: not known. Findings and caveats of the study: A subset of responding clones appeared in pre-infection memory, suggesting cross-reactive memory joined.

The source material was PBMCs or a T cell subset sorted from them (not recorded which). The TCR comes from an adult woman who had mild COVID-19 (a few samples of this study predate the infection). Cell type and time point are not known.

The CDR3 bases are TGTGCCAGCAGCTTAGGGGTTGCTACTGAAGCTTTCTTT. Its translation is CASSLGVATEAFF. V and J are TRBV7-9 and TRBJ1-1; D is ambiguous. The CDR3 spans 13 residues. Germline CDR1 SEHNR, CDR2 FQNEAQ (reference sequence). The ends were cut back, 1 base at V and 5 bases at J, with 8 bases in the middle.